Listed below are T cell receptor beta chains from one sample, sequenced in a study of blood T cell repertoires in COVID-19. Using immunoSEQ multiplex PCR, the repertoire was profiled, and TCRdb retains in-frame clones only, with some absent. The table lists approximately 310,000 clones, about nine tenths of them singletons, with over 4% in the top ten. The material sequenced was PBMCs or T cells enriched from blood (not recorded which). These TCRs come from a man aged 55 to 70 who had recovered from COVID-19. CDR3s include the opening cysteine and the closing phenylalanine or tryptophan. Each record gives: V gene, J gene, D gene, clone size, CDR3 DNA, CDR3 protein. The D gene is left open where the match is weak. Some rows have no size entry. The others give once, few or many, or a class for an expanded clone.

V: TRBV6-5
J: TRBJ2-2
D: -
size: -
DNA: TGTGCCAGCAGCATAAGCGGGAACACCGGGGAGCTGTTTTTT
CDR3: CASSISGNTGELFF

V: TRBV11-2
J: TRBJ2-1
D: TRBD2
size: -
DNA: TGTGCCAGCAGCCAAACTAGCGGGAGTGGGAATGAGCAGTTCTTC
CDR3: CASSQTSGSGNEQFF

V: TRBV19
J: TRBJ1-5
D: -
size: -
DNA: TGTGCCAGTAGTAAAGACAGTGGAGATAGCAATCAGCCCCAGCATTTT
CDR3: CASSKDSGDSNQPQHF

V: TRBV7-2
J: TRBJ2-7
D: TRBD2
size: -
DNA: TGTGCCAGCAGCAGGGCCCTAGCGGGTGCTACGAAGCAGTACTTC
CDR3: CASSRALAGATKQYF

V: TRBV2
J: TRBJ2-7
D: TRBD1
size: -
DNA: TGTGCCAGCAGGAGGGGGACAGGGGGCTTCTACGAGCAGTACTTC
CDR3: CASRRGTGGFYEQYF

V: TRBV19
J: TRBJ2-3
D: -
size: -
DNA: TGTGCCAGTAGTATATGGGGCAGGACCTCTAGCACAGATACGCAGTATTTT
CDR3: CASSIWGRTSSTDTQYF

V: TRBV7-6
J: TRBJ2-7
D: -
size: -
DNA: TGTGCCAGCAGCGCCGGGTTTGGGGAGCAGTACTTC
CDR3: CASSAGFGEQYF

V: TRBV15
J: TRBJ1-4
D: TRBD1
size: -
DNA: TGTGCCACCAGCACCGGGACAGGGGGCCGGGGTGAAAAACTGTTTTTT
CDR3: CATSTGTGGRGEKLFF

V: TRBV9
J: TRBJ2-3
D: TRBD1
size: once
DNA: TGTGCCAGCAGCGCGTCTTCGACCGGGACAGGGTTTGATACGCAGTATTTT
CDR3: CASSASSTGTGFDTQYF

V: TRBV3-1/TRBV3-2
J: TRBJ2-7
D: -
size: -
DNA: TGTGCCAGCAGCACGACTACATCCGAGCAGTACTTC
CDR3: CASSTTTSEQYF

V: TRBV29-1
J: TRBJ1-3
D: TRBD1
size: few
DNA: TGCAGCGTGCTGGACAGGGTGGCTGGCAACACCATATATTTT
CDR3: CSVLDRVAGNTIYF

V: TRBV6-9
J: TRBJ1-6
D: -
size: -
DNA: TGTGCCAGCAGTTCTAATGAGGGAGTAGTTTCACCCCTCCACTTT
CDR3: CASSSNEGVVSPLHF

V: TRBV6-5
J: TRBJ1-2
D: -
size: -
DNA: TGTGCCAGCAGTCCTAGACAGGCCCACTATGGCTACACCTTC
CDR3: CASSPRQAHYGYTF

V: TRBV28
J: TRBJ1-1
D: -
size: -
DNA: TGTGCCAGCAGCCTCACGGCTGAAGCTTTCTTT
CDR3: CASSLTAEAFF

V: TRBV5-4
J: TRBJ1-4
D: -
size: -
DNA: TGTGCCAGCAGCTTGGGGGCAGGGTCGGACGAAAAACTGTTTTTT
CDR3: CASSLGAGSDEKLFF

V: TRBV7-9
J: TRBJ2-3
D: -
size: -
DNA: TGTGCCAGCAGCACCAACTTACAGGGTATAGGCACAGATACGCAGTATTTT
CDR3: CASSTNLQGIGTDTQYF

V: TRBV28
J: TRBJ1-3
D: -
size: few
DNA: TGTGCCAGCAGTTTATTGGCAGGGGCAGGAAACACCATATATTTT
CDR3: CASSLLAGAGNTIYF

V: TRBV30
J: TRBJ1-5
D: -
size: -
DNA: TGTGCCTGGAGTGTAACGGTGGGAGGCGTCCATCAGCCCCAGCATTTT
CDR3: CAWSVTVGGVHQPQHF

V: TRBV28
J: TRBJ2-7
D: -
size: -
DNA: TGTGCCAGCAGTTCTCCGACAGGTCAGTACGAGCAGTACTTC
CDR3: CASSSPTGQYEQYF

V: TRBV4-2
J: TRBJ2-7
D: -
size: -
DNA: TGTGCCAGCAGCCAAGCTATTGCAGGGACACCGACGTACTTC
CDR3: CASSQAIAGTPTYF

V: TRBV5-1
J: TRBJ1-2
D: -
size: many
DNA: TGCGCCAGCAGCTTGTGGGACATAGCTAACTATGGCTACACCTTC
CDR3: CASSLWDIANYGYTF

V: TRBV18
J: TRBJ2-1
D: -
size: -
DNA: TGTGCCAGCTCACAGTCACAGGGCAATGAGCAGTTCTTC
CDR3: CASSQSQGNEQFF

V: TRBV24-1
J: TRBJ1-1
D: TRBD1
size: -
DNA: TGTGCCACCAGTGACAGGGGGACAGGGGGCGCGGGGACTGAAGCTTTCTTT
CDR3: CATSDRGTGGAGTEAFF

V: TRBV4-2
J: TRBJ2-5
D: TRBD2
size: once
DNA: TGTGCCAGCAGCCAAGACCAGCGGGGAGAGACCCAGTACTTC
CDR3: CASSQDQRGETQYF

V: TRBV5-1
J: TRBJ1-2
D: TRBD1
size: -
DNA: TGCGCCAGCAGCTTGGACAGGGGGCTTGGCGGCTACACCTTC
CDR3: CASSLDRGLGGYTF

V: TRBV5-1
J: TRBJ2-2
D: TRBD2
size: -
DNA: TGCGCCAGCAGCTTGCCTACTAGCGTTAACACCGGGGAGCTGTTTTTT
CDR3: CASSLPTSVNTGELFF

V: TRBV21-1
J: TRBJ2-1
D: -
size: once
DNA: TGTGCCAGCAGCACACCGGGACAGGGACCGGAGCAGTTCTTC
CDR3: CASSTPGQGPEQFF

V: TRBV24-1
J: TRBJ2-3
D: -
size: -
DNA: TGTGCCACCAGTGGACAGCTCCGCACAGATACGCAGTATTTT
CDR3: CATSGQLRTDTQYF

V: TRBV7-2
J: TRBJ2-1
D: -
size: -
DNA: TGTGCCAGCAGCTTCGTAGGGGGGGTTTACAATGAGCAGTTCTTC
CDR3: CASSFVGGVYNEQFF

V: TRBV7-2
J: TRBJ1-5
D: -
size: -
DNA: TGTGCCAGCAGCTTAGGAGGACAGAGCAATCAGCCCCAGCATTTT
CDR3: CASSLGGQSNQPQHF

V: TRBV5-1
J: TRBJ2-2
D: TRBD2
size: -
DNA: TGCGCCAGCAGCACCACTAGCGGGACCAACACCGGGGAGCTGTTTTTT
CDR3: CASSTTSGTNTGELFF

V: TRBV28
J: TRBJ1-4
D: -
size: -
DNA: TGTGCCAGCAGTGTTTCACCGGGGGAGGAAAAACTGTTTTTT
CDR3: CASSVSPGEEKLFF

V: TRBV9
J: TRBJ2-7
D: TRBD2
size: -
DNA: TGTGCCAGCAGCGTAGATGGGACGGGACTAGCGGCCTACGAGCAGTACTTC
CDR3: CASSVDGTGLAAYEQYF

V: TRBV24-1
J: TRBJ2-1
D: TRBD2
size: once
DNA: TGTGCCACCAGTGATTGGACTAGCGGAGACTACAATGAGCAGTTCTTC
CDR3: CATSDWTSGDYNEQFF

V: TRBV24-1
J: TRBJ2-2
D: TRBD2
size: once
DNA: TGTGCCACCAGTCATATCTTGACTAGCGGGAGGCCCGCCAACACCGGGGAGCTGTTTTTT
CDR3: CATSHILTSGRPANTGELFF

V: TRBV7-9
J: TRBJ2-5
D: -
size: -
DNA: TGTGCCAGCAGCTTAGTTGCTTACAGCCAAGAGACCCAGTACTTC
CDR3: CASSLVAYSQETQYF

V: TRBV2
J: TRBJ1-1
D: TRBD1
size: -
DNA: TGTGCCAGCAGCCTCGGACAGGGGCTGAACACTGAAGCTTTCTTT
CDR3: CASSLGQGLNTEAFF

V: TRBV5-4
J: TRBJ2-2
D: TRBD2
size: -
DNA: TGTGCCAGCAGCAAGCAAGCGGGAGGGAACACCGGGGAGCTGTTTTTT
CDR3: CASSKQAGGNTGELFF

V: TRBV9
J: TRBJ2-2
D: -
size: once
DNA: TGTGCCAGCAGCGTAGCTCACGGGAACACCGGGGAGCTGTTTTTT
CDR3: CASSVAHGNTGELFF

V: TRBV7-9
J: TRBJ2-1
D: TRBD2
size: -
DNA: TGTGCCAGCAGCCTTTGGACTAGCGGGAGCGATGAGCAGTTCTTC
CDR3: CASSLWTSGSDEQFF

V: TRBV11-2
J: TRBJ2-2
D: -
size: -
DNA: TGTGCCAGCAGCTTAGCCAGGGGATACACCGGGGAGCTGTTTTTT
CDR3: CASSLARGYTGELFF

V: TRBV5-1
J: TRBJ1-2
D: TRBD1
size: -
DNA: TGCGCCAGCAGCCCCCAGGGACAGGACTATGGCTACACCTTC
CDR3: CASSPQGQDYGYTF

V: TRBV5-8
J: TRBJ1-2
D: TRBD1
size: -
DNA: TGTGCCAGCAGCTTGAGACAGGGGGCCTATGGCTACACCTTC
CDR3: CASSLRQGAYGYTF

V: TRBV5-1
J: TRBJ1-5
D: -
size: -
DNA: TGCGCCAGCAGCTTCGACGGGAATCAGCCCCAGCATTTT
CDR3: CASSFDGNQPQHF

V: TRBV28
J: TRBJ2-2
D: -
size: -
DNA: TGTGCCAGCAGTTTATCCACAGCGAACACCGGGGAGCTGTTTTTT
CDR3: CASSLSTANTGELFF

V: TRBV9
J: TRBJ2-1
D: TRBD2
size: -
DNA: TGTGCCAGCAGCGTAGTGTCGAGCGGGAGGGCCGGCAATGAGCAGTTCTTC
CDR3: CASSVVSSGRAGNEQFF

V: TRBV5-1
J: TRBJ1-4
D: -
size: -
DNA: TGCGCCAGCAGCTTGATGCAGGCTGGGGAAAAACTGTTTTTT
CDR3: CASSLMQAGEKLFF

V: TRBV6-2/TRBV6-3
J: TRBJ2-1
D: TRBD2
size: -
DNA: TGTGCCAGCAGTTACCGAAGGGGCGCTAGCGGAGGCCAGTTCTTC
CDR3: CASSYRRGASGGQFF

V: TRBV5-5
J: TRBJ1-2
D: -
size: -
DNA: TGTGCCAGCAGCTTCCCGACAGGAACCCTTTTCGGGGGCTACACCTTC
CDR3: CASSFPTGTLFGGYTF

V: TRBV7-2
J: TRBJ1-2
D: -
size: -
DNA: TGTGCCAGCAGCTTAGCCCCCTCGGGGGGGGCAGAGGGCTACACCTTC
CDR3: CASSLAPSGGAEGYTF

V: TRBV28
J: TRBJ2-3
D: TRBD2
size: -
DNA: TGTGCCAGCACGCCACTAGCGGGAGGGGGGACAGATACGCAGTATTTT
CDR3: CASTPLAGGGTDTQYF

V: TRBV5-8
J: TRBJ2-2
D: TRBD2
size: -
DNA: TGTGCCAGCAGCCGGGGACTAGCTAGCGCCGGGGAGCTGTTTTTT
CDR3: CASSRGLASAGELFF

V: TRBV7-9
J: TRBJ1-4
D: -
size: -
DNA: TGTGCCAGCAGCCGTAACAGTGAAAAACTGTTTTTT
CDR3: CASSRNSEKLFF

V: TRBV7-3
J: TRBJ2-3
D: -
size: -
DNA: TGTGCCAGCAGCAACTGCCTTAACAGGGAACCCACAGATACGCAGTATTTT
CDR3: CASSNCLNREPTDTQYF

V: TRBV4-2
J: TRBJ2-7
D: TRBD2
size: -
DNA: TGTGCCAGCAGCCAAGCCCAGACTAGCGGTGAGCAGTACTTC
CDR3: CASSQAQTSGEQYF

V: TRBV5-1
J: TRBJ2-6
D: TRBD1
size: -
DNA: TGCGCCAGCAGCCAAGGGACAGGGGGTCCAGGGGCCAACGTCCTGACTTTC
CDR3: CASSQGTGGPGANVLTF

V: TRBV7-9
J: TRBJ1-4
D: -
size: -
DNA: TGTGCCAGCAGCTTCATGGGTGGCAGGGTTGGTGAAAAACTGTTTTTT
CDR3: CASSFMGGRVGEKLFF